Below are 9 T cell receptor beta chains sequenced from a single sample in a study of spatial heterogeneity in lung cancer. Time point described: blood at routine non-recurrence follow-up after resection. TCRdb recomputed calls from the 5' RACE reads with MiXCR, one row per CDR3 protein. Here the sample spans fewer than 20,000 distinct CDR3 sequences, under 10% being singletons. The sequences come from PBMCs, collected at follow-up. The receptor source for this set is a male donor with early-stage non-small cell lung cancer.

This clonotype has a count of ten or more. This chain links TRBV7-9 with TRBJ2-1, with 8 positions matching TRBD2. Trimming cost V 1 base and J 15 bases; bases outside gene matches: 8. Germline V gene sequence: CDR1 SEHNR, CDR2 FQNEAQ (reference sequence). The CDR3 is 13 residues long. The DNA of the CDR3 is TGTGCCAGCAGCTTAGAAGGTAGCGGGAAGGGGTTCTTC. It encodes CASSLEGSGKGFF.

This clonotype is medium-sized within its sample. The chain is built from TRBV20-1 and TRBJ2-7; 9 positions match TRBD1. Trimming at V came to 6 bases and at J to 0 bases, leaving 9 bases not matched to a gene. Germline V lookup: CDR1 DFQATT, CDR2 SNEGSKA (reference sequence). CDR3 length: 15 amino acids. CDR3: CSADRPGQGSYEQYF. CDR3 bases: TGCAGTGCGGATCGCCCGGGACAGGGCTCCTACGAGCAGTACTTC.

This clonotype was observed at least ten times. The rearrangement joins TRBV4-3 to TRBJ2-1; D call uncertain. The V and J ends lost 5 bases and 4 bases respectively, with 9 bases between them. Germline lookup yields CDR1 LGHNA and CDR2 YSLEER. This CDR3 region has 13 residues. The CDR3 sequence is CASSERPYNEQFF. In DNA, the CDR3 is TGCGCCAGCAGCGAGCGCCCGTACAATGAGCAGTTCTTC.

This clonotype was counted at least ten times. The rearrangement links TRBV18 to TRBJ2-7; 13 bases are shared with TRBD2. V shed 6 bases and J 2 bases; nucleotides not matched to a gene: 7. CDR1 is KGHSH, CDR2 LQKENI, per germline. The CDR3 length is 16 residues. The CDR3 sequence is CASSTSGRVQAYEQYF. CDR3 sequence (DNA): TGTGCCAGCTCCACTAGCGGGAGGGTCCAAGCCTACGAGCAGTACTTC. Full variable domain (rest looked up from reference TRBV18 and TRBJ2-7): NAGVMQNPRHLVRRRGQEARLRCSPMKGHSHVYWYRQLPEEGLKFMVYLQKENIIDESGMPKERFSAEFPKEGPSILRIQQVVRGDSAAYFCASSTSGRVQAYEQYFGPGTRLTVT.

This clonotype has a count of ten or more. The chain couples TRBV29-1 to TRBJ1-1; weak D call: TRBD1 (6 bases). Germline V gene data show CDR1 as SQVTM and CDR2 as ANQGSEA. The CDR3 sequence is 14 residues long. Deletions cut 0 bases from V and 4 bases from J, with 12 bases between. CDR3 nucleotide sequence: TGCAGCGTTGAAGAACGGACAGAAACCACTGAAGCTTTCTTT. This sequence encodes CSVEERTETTEAFF.

This clonotype has a count of ten or more. The rearrangement links TRBV11-2 to TRBJ1-1, with a possible D match to TRBD1 (5 bases). This CDR3 comprises 15 residues. Germline assignment: CDR1 SGHAT and CDR2 FQNNGV. Deletions cut 2 bases from V and 3 bases from J, with 13 bases between. The CDR3 loop is CASSLTGGPDTEAFF. CDR3 nucleotide sequence: TGTGCCAGCAGCTTAACTGGGGGACCTGACACTGAAGCTTTCTTT.

On this clonotype itself: Given a much more abundant clone one base away, this may be a read error. V gene TRBV20-1 combines with J gene TRBJ2-1, with D possibly being TRBD1 (5 bases). CDR3 length equals 16 residues. V was shortened by 0 bases and J by 7 bases, with 19 bases between the two germline ends. Germline-derived CDR1 and CDR2 are DFQATT and SNEGSKA (reference sequence). The DNA of the CDR3 is TGCAGTGCTAGAGATAAGACTCCCAGGGCGAGAAATGAGCAGTTCTTC. It codes for CSARDKTPRARNEQFF.

This clonotype came up many times. This chain connects TRBV29-1 to TRBJ2-7; a weak D match, TRBD2 (5 bases). Trimming stripped 2 bases from V and 4 bases from J, with 6 bases between. This CDR3 has 11 amino acids. The germline V gene has CDR1 SQVTM and CDR2 ANQGSEA. The CDR3 sequence: CSVERGYEQYF. DNA of the CDR3: TGCAGCGTTGAACGGGGTTACGAGCAGTACTTC.

The rearrangement links TRBV10-2 to TRBJ2-5; possibly TRBD1 or TRBD2 for D (5 bases each). This CDR3 has 14 amino acids. V was pared by 3 bases and J by 1 base, with 9 bases between. Germline V gives CDR1 WSHSY, CDR2 SAAADI. CDR3 coding DNA: TGCGCCAGCAGTGATTGGGGGACCCAAGAGACCCAGTACTTC. Protein sequence: CASSDWGTQETQYF.